This note documents a single T cell receptor (beta chain) sequence. This clone has a handful of counts. Which antigen it targets is not known. Base qualities are missing; no much larger clone stands one base away. The germline V gene yields SGHRS for CDR1 and YFSETQ for CDR2. Deletion took 6 bases off V and 5 bases off J, with a span of 23 bases between the germline ends. The CDR3 spans 16 residues, from the cysteine through the phenylalanine. The only DNA kept is the CDR3, 48 bases in frame from the first base. Before genomic DNA extraction, conventional CD4+ T cells were isolated from blood as CD25-low CD127-high cells. Eight healthy control donors were used as the comparison group for repertoire analyses. This sample was included in a study of regulatory and conventional T cells in RAG deficiency (dated by TCRdb to the late 2010s). At the level of the whole study: High-throughput TCR beta sequencing was used to compare the repertoire diversity and composition of Treg, conventional CD4+ and CD8+ T cells between RAG-deficient patients and healthy controls. What the work shows at the level of the full study, not this receptor alone: Shorter CDR3 lengths were found in all patient T-cell subsets, and >75% Treg-Tconv repertoire overlap at nucleotide and amino acid level was observed in Omenn syndrome patients. Some T-cell subset analyses were not performed for some subjects. Rather than being bona fide Treg cells, the sorted CD25-high CD127-low cells in Omenn syndrome patients may represent peripherally activated cells. Compared with controls, Omenn syndrome and CID/AS patients had roughly 100-fold fewer unique TCR beta sequences in Treg cells, but only roughly 9.3-fold fewer in the other subsets. Compared with control T-cell subpopulations, the RAG-deficient patients had markedly lower Shannon entropy and higher Simpson indices.

Libraries were built with the immunoSEQ multiplex PCR assay. Genomic DNA from the sorted T-cell subsets was used to amplify rearranged TCR beta chain products, which were then sequenced. The paper's processing steps were these. Repertoire diversity of productive TCR beta rearrangements was quantified using Shannon entropy and Simpson indices. Clonal expansion was assessed by the summed frequency of the 100 most abundant productive TCR beta clonotypes among total reads. The TRB repertoires were scored with a self-reactivity index that is based on amino acid usage at CDR3beta positions 6 and 7. Two-way ANOVA was used for repertoire analyses, and Student t or Mann-Whitney tests were used for flow cytometric analyses. In TCRdb, the immuneACCESS table is reduced to in-frame sequences with V and J assigned. These tables do not hold every clone; where another copy was compared, an unresolved V gene accounts for under half, and the others remain unexplained. V and J calls and clone size are given by that table; D and trimming were obtained from the DNA. The sample data list around 29,000 clones, and 96% of these were observed just once. The ten most abundant clones make up under 0.45% of the sample.

This sample also belongs to another study, concerning regulatory T cells. Per the second study: In the multiplex PCR, 52 forward TRBV primers and 13 reverse TRBJ primers were used, and assay-based and computational corrections were applied for amplification bias. Restricted unique TRB V-J pairs and skewed V and J gene usage were observed in patient repertoires, most markedly in regulatory T cells. The study compared T-cell receptor beta repertoires of sorted regulatory, conventional CD4+ and CD8+ T cells in CD3G-deficient patients with those in healthy controls. Ficoll density separation was used to isolate peripheral blood mononuclear cells. Within the immunoSEQ assay, multiplex PCR amplified rearranged TRB loci from genomic DNA. An Illumina HiSeq platform was used to sequence the TRB amplicons. Custom algorithms error-filtered the raw sequences and aligned the raw sequences to reference gene sequences, after which the immunoSEQ online tools were used for analysis. Frequencies of productive and nonproductive TRB rearrangements were assessed among unique sequences as well as among total sequences. Prism software was used to run t tests, Mann-Whitney tests or two-way ANOVA for comparisons between groups.

The chain uses TRBV5-1 and TRBJ1-1; matching of 6 bases hints at TRBD1 as the D gene. The TCR originated in a human donor in good health. Sequencing was done on a sample of CD25- CD4+ T cells sorted from blood. CDR3 reads: CASKERPRTGWTEAFF. The DNA sequence is given as TGCGCCAGCAAGGAGCGACCTCGAACAGGGTGGACTGAAGCTTTCTTT.